These 19 T cell receptor beta chains were all obtained from the same sample, sequenced in a study of cytomegalovirus exposure and HLA in healthy donors. Both 60 Vbeta primers and 13 Jbeta primers went into the PCR. Repertoires were generated with immunoSEQ multiplex PCR, while TCRdb's copy carries only in-frame clones and drops some. The sample includes about 170,000 clones, roughly 67% seen only once; the top ten take about 4.9%. Material: PBMCs. The receptors derive from a woman under 30 in good health and CMV-seropositive.

The chain carries TRBV5-1 and TRBJ2-2; 11 nucleotides agree with TRBD2. CDR3 length: 16 amino acids. Germline-derived CDR1 and CDR2 are SGHRS and YFSETQ. V shed 2 bases, J shed 3 bases, and the junction held 3 bases outside the gene matches. Here the CDR3 reads CASSLLAGADTGELFF. For the CDR3, the DNA is TGCGCCAGCAGCTTACTAGCGGGGGCCGACACCGGGGAGCTGTTTTTT.

The V and J genes are TRBV9 and TRBJ1-3; 8 bases match TRBD1. The CDR3 is 15 amino acids. J gave up 2 bases and V 0 bases, and 1 base lay outside the gene matches. Germline V CDR1 and CDR2: SGDLS, YYNGEE. CDR3 in amino acids: CASSVGQGPGNTIYF. CDR3 DNA sequence: TGTGCCAGCAGCGTAGGACAGGGGCCTGGAAACACCATATATTTT.

The rearrangement links TRBV10-3 to TRBJ1-6; D uncertain. The CDR3 totals 13 residues. V was clipped by 3 bases and J by 9 bases, with 9 bases between them. Germline assignment: CDR1 ENHRY and CDR2 SYGVKD. CDR3 in amino acids: CAISETRGSPLHF. CDR3 in DNA: TGTGCCATCAGTGAAACTCGGGGTTCACCCCTCCACTTT.

V gene TRBV5-1 combines with J gene TRBJ1-1, with D perhaps TRBD1 (5 bases). Germline CDR1 and CDR2: SGHRS and YFSETQ. This CDR3 has 16 residues. Between the trimmed V and J ends, which lost 5 bases and 6 bases, there was a span of 23 bases. The CDR3 region has the DNA TGCGCCAGCAGGGGCGGGGGGAGACGTGTTTCACCTGAAGCTTTCTTT. Its translation: CASRGGGRRVSPEAFF.

This clone was picked up one time. The chain joins TRBV30 to TRBJ1-4; 7 bases line up with TRBD1. The CDR3 contains 13 residues. Trimming took 6 bases from V and 8 from J; bases not matched to a gene: 9. Germline loops: CDR1 GTSNPN, CDR2 SVGIG (reference sequence). The DNA of the CDR3 is TGTGCCTGCCCGGAGGGGGCTGGGGAAAAACTGTTTTTT. Translated, it gives CACPEGAGEKLFF.

This clone occurred a few times. V is TRBV2 and J is TRBJ2-5, with a tentative D call TRBD1 (5 bases). V lost 4 bases and J lost 9, with 9 bases in between. This CDR3 comprises 11 residues. Germline lookup yields CDR1 SNHLY and CDR2 FYNNEI. The CDR3 nucleotides read TGTGCCAGCAGTGGGCCAGGGTCCCAGTACTTC. Protein product: CASSGPGSQYF.

V is TRBV2 and J is TRBJ1-2; D perhaps matches TRBD1 (6 bases). The germline V gene encodes CDR1 SNHLY and CDR2 FYNNEI. The CDR3 is made up of 15 amino acids. Trimming stripped 1 base from V and 2 bases from J, with 11 bases between. CDR3 loop: CASSEEKGTNYGYTF. The DNA for the CDR3 is TGTGCCAGCAGTGAAGAGAAAGGGACAAACTATGGCTACACCTTC.

This chain links TRBV6-1 with TRBJ2-7; no firm D call. The germline gives CDR1 MNHNS, CDR2 SASEGT. V dropped 2 bases and J dropped 2 bases, with 13 bases sitting between them. The CDR3 totals 15 residues. The CDR3 here is CASSELALGAYEQYF. CDR3 nucleotide sequence: TGTGCCAGCAGTGAATTAGCCCTAGGCGCCTACGAGCAGTACTTC.

The sample holds one count of this clone. V usage is TRBV7-3 and J usage is TRBJ1-1; weak D call: TRBD1 (5 bases). Germline loops: CDR1 SGHTA, CDR2 FQGTGA. Trimming removed 5 bases from V and 5 bases from J, with 12 bases in between. CDR3 length equals 13 residues. CDR3 region: CASSRAGGTEAFF. The CDR3, as DNA: TGTGCCAGCAGCCGAGCGGGGGGGACTGAAGCTTTCTTT.

This rearrangement joins TRBV27 to TRBJ2-1; 8 bases map to TRBD2. With V trimmed by 6 bases and J by 9 bases, 13 bases remained unmatched. The CDR3 is made up of 15 amino acids. Germline lookup yields CDR1 MNHEY and CDR2 SMNVEV (reference sequence). The CDR3 loop reads CASRVGLAIPSEQFF. As DNA, the CDR3 is TGTGCCAGCAGAGTCGGACTAGCTATACCAAGTGAGCAGTTCTTC.

The rearrangement links TRBV27 to TRBJ1-1; TRBD1 aligns across 8 bases. V dropped 5 bases and J dropped 3; count of bases not matched to a gene: 8. Per germline, CDR1 MNHEY and CDR2 SMNVEV (reference sequence). CDR3 size: 15 residues. CDR3 sequence reads: CASSKWTGPHTEAFF. The CDR3 nucleotides read TGTGCCAGCAGTAAATGGACAGGGCCCCACACTGAAGCTTTCTTT.

V gene TRBV9 combines with J gene TRBJ2-3, with 8 bases aligning to TRBD2. The CDR3 is 15 residues long. Germline-derived CDR1 and CDR2 are SGDLS and YYNGEE. V gave up 0 bases and J gave up 5 bases; unmatched junction bases: 5. CDR3 bases: TGTGCCAGCAGCGTAGCGGGGGGGGCCCGAGATACGCAGTATTTT. It translates to CASSVAGGARDTQYF.

This clone has only one observation. The J gene is TRBJ1-2, the V gene TRBV5-4; TRBD1 aligns across 7 bases. Germline trimming cut 4 bases from V and 8 bases from J; bases unmatched to any gene: 8. The CDR3 extends over 13 amino acids. Looked up from germline, CDR1 is SGHNT and CDR2 is YYREEE (reference sequence). CDR3 DNA: TGTGCCAGCAGCCTACAGGGGCCGCGGGGCTACACCTTC. Translation gives CASSLQGPRGYTF.

This rearrangement joins TRBV9 to TRBJ1-4, with D possibly being TRBD1 (5 bases). Germline CDR1 SGDLS, CDR2 YYNGEE. V lost 0 bases to trimming and J lost 7 bases, with 13 bases between them. This CDR3 is 15 amino acids long. This CDR3 is CASSVEPQVGEKLFF. In nucleotides, the CDR3 is TGTGCCAGCAGCGTAGAACCACAGGTTGGTGAAAAACTGTTTTTT. Full variable domain (outside the CDR3, taken from reference TRBV9 and TRBJ1-4): DSGVTQTPKHLITATGQRVTLRCSPRSGDLSVYWYQQSLDQGLQFLIQYYNGEERAKGNILERFSAQQFPDLHSELNLSSLELGDSALYFCASSVEPQVGEKLFFGSGTQLSVL.

The chain joins TRBV5-6 to TRBJ2-5, with a weak D call TRBD2 (6 bases). Germline CDR1 SGHDT, CDR2 YYEEEE. Trimming pared 3 bases from V and 3 bases from J, leaving 12 bases between. The CDR3 runs 14 residues. CDR3: CASSSPGEEETQYF. The CDR3 DNA sequence: TGTGCCAGCAGCTCTCCGGGGGAGGAAGAGACCCAGTACTTC.

This clone appeared once. This chain links TRBV20-1 with TRBJ1-1, with no clear D. Trimming took 8 bases from V and 1 from J, leaving 8 bases between them. From germline, CDR1 is DFQATT and CDR2 SNEGSKA (reference sequence). This CDR3 has 11 residues. The CDR3 sequence is CSTTGNTEAFF. DNA for the CDR3: TGCAGTACTACGGGGAACACTGAAGCTTTCTTT.

The CDR3: CASSIGTDGQPQHF. DNA of the CDR3: TGTGCCAGTAGTATCGGGACAGATGGGCAGCCCCAGCATTTT. The rearrangement joins TRBV19 to TRBJ1-5; 7 bases fit TRBD1. The CDR3 has 14 residues. V was clipped by 3 bases and J by 7 bases; unmatched bases: 6. The V gene's germline CDR1 is LNHDA and CDR2 SQIVND (reference sequence).

A few counts support this clone. The rearrangement uses TRBV9 and TRBJ2-1, with D perhaps matching TRBD2 (6 bases). The CDR3 spans 14 residues. The V end lost 5 bases, the J end lost 6 bases, and 15 bases lay between the germline ends. Germline V CDR1 and CDR2: SGDLS, YYNGEE. The CDR3 region has the DNA TGTGCCAGCAGTGGACGGAGGGGATTCAATGAGCAGTTCTTC. It codes for CASSGRRGFNEQFF.

The chain joins TRBV7-2 to TRBJ2-2; D not resolved. The germline V and J ends were trimmed by 1 base and 3 bases, with 3 bases remaining between them. This CDR3 spans 13 amino acids. Germline V lookup: CDR1 SGHTA, CDR2 FQGNSA. Here the CDR3 reads CASSLVDTGELFF. The CDR3, as DNA: TGTGCCAGCAGCTTAGTCGACACCGGGGAGCTGTTTTTT.